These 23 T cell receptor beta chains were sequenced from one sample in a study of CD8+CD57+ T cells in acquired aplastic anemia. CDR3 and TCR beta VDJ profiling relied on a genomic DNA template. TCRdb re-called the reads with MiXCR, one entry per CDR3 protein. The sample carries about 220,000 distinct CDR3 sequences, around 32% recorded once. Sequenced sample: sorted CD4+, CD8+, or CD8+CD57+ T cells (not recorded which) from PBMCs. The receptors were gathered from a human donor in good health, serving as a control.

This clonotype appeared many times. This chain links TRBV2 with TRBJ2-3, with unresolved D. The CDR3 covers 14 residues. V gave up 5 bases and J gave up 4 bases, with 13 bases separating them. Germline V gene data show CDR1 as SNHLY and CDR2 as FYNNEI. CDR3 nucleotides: TGTGCCAGCAGTCCTAACGGTGGAGCAGATACGCAGTATTTT. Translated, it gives CASSPNGGADTQYF.

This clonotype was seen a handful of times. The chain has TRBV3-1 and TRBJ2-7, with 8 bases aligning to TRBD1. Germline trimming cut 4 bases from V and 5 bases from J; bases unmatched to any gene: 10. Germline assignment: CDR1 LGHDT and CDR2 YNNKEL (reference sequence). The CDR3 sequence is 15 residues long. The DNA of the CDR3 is TGTGCCAGCAGCCGCAGAGAAACAGGGGGGCACGAGCAGTACTTC. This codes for CASSRRETGGHEQYF.

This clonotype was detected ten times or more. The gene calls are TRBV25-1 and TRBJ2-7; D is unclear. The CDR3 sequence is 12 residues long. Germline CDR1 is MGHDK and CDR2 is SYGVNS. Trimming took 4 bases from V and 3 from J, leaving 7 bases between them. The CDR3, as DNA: TGTGCCAGCAGTGGTCCCGTCTACGAGCAGTACTTC. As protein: CASSGPVYEQYF.

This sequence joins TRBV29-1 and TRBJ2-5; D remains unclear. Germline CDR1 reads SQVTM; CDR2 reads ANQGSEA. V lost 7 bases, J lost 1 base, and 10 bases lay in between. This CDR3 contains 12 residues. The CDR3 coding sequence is TGCAGCGCTGTGACTCCCCAAGAGACCCAGTACTTC. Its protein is CSAVTPQETQYF. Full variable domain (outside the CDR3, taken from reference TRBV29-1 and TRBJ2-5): SAVISQKPSRDICQRGTSLTIQCQVDSQVTMMFWYRQQPGQSLTLIATANQGSEATYESGFVIDKFPISRPNLTFSTLTVSNMSPEDSSIYLCSAVTPQETQYFGPGTRLLVL.

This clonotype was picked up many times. CDR3 protein: CASSGSYEQYF. The CDR3 DNA reads TGTGCCAGCAGTGGATCCTACGAGCAGTACTTC. The chain combines TRBV6-1 with TRBJ2-7; no definite D call. Per germline, CDR1 MNHNS and CDR2 SASEGT. This CDR3 spans 11 amino acids. Trimming shortened V by 4 bases and J by 1 base, and 2 bases separated the two germline ends.

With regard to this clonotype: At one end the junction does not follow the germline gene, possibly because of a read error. The CDR3 reads CASSQQGRITDAQYF. The CDR3 coding sequence is TGCGCCAGCAGCCAGCAGGGGAGGATCACAGATGCGCAGTATTTT. The chain joins TRBV4-1 to TRBJ2-3; either TRBD1 or TRBD2 may supply D (6 bases each). The germline CDR1 and CDR2 sequences are MGHRA and YSYEKL. The CDR3 consists of 15 residues.

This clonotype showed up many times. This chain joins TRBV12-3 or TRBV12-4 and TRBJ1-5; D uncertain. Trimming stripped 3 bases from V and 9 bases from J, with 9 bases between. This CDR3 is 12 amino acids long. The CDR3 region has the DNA TGTGCCAGCAGTTTGTGGAGTGGGCCCCAGCATTTT. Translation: CASSLWSGPQHF.

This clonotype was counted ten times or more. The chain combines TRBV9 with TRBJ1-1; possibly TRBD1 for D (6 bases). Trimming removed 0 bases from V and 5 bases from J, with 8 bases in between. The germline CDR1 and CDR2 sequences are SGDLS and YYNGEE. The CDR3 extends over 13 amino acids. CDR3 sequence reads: CASSVAGETEAFF. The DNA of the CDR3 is TGTGCCAGCAGCGTAGCAGGGGAAACTGAAGCTTTCTTT.

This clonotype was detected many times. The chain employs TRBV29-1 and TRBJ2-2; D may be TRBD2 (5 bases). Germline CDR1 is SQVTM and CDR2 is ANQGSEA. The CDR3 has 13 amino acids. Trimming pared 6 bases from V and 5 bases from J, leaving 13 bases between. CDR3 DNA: TGCAGCGTGAGGACGGGGAGAACCGGGGAGCTGTTTTTT. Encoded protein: CSVRTGRTGELFF.

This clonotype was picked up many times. The CDR3 sequence is CSVDLAQGEKLFF. The CDR3, as DNA: TGCAGCGTTGACTTAGCCCAGGGTGAAAAACTGTTTTTT. This chain uses TRBV29-1 with TRBJ1-4, with a tentative D call TRBD1 (5 bases). The CDR3 runs to 13 residues. CDR1 SQVTM and CDR2 ANQGSEA come from the germline V gene. V was pared by 3 bases and J by 7 bases, with 12 bases between.

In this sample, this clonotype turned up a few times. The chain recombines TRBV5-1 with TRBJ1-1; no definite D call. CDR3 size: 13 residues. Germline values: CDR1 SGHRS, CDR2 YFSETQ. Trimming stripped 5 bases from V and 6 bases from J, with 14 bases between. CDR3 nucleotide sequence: TGCGCCAGCAGACTGGAGCGGCAGCCTGAAGCTTTCTTT. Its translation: CASRLERQPEAFF.

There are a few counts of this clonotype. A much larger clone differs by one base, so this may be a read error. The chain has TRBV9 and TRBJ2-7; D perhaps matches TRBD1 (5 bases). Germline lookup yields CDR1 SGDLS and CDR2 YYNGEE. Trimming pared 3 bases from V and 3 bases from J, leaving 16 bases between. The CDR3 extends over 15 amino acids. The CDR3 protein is CASSETAGSIYEQYF. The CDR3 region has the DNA TGTGCCAGCAGCGAGACGGCAGGGTCTATCTACGAGCAGTACTTC.

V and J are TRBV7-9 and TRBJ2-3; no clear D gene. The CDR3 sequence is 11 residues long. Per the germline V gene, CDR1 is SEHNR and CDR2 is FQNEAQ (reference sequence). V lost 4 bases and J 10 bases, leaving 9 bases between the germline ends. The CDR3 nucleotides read TGTGCCAGCAGCTCGTTCGGTGCGCAGTATTTT. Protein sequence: CASSSFGAQYF.

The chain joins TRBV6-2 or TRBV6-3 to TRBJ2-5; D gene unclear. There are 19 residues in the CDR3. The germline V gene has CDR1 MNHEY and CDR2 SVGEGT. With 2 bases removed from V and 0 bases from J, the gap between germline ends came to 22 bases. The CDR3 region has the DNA TGTGCCAGCAGTTACCTCTCCAACGAGTGGGGATTGTACCAAGAGACCCAGTACTTC. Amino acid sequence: CASSYLSNEWGLYQETQYF.

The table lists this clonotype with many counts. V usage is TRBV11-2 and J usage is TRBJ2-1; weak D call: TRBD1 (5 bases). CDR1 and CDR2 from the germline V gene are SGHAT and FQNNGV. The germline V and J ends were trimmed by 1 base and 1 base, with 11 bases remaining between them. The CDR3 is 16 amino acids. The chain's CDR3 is CASSLGGAGSYNEQFF. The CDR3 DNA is TGTGCCAGCAGCTTAGGTGGGGCAGGGTCCTACAATGAGCAGTTCTTC.

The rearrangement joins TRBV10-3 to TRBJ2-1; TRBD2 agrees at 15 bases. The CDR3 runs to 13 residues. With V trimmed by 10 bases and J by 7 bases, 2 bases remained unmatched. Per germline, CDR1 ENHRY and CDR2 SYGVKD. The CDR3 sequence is CATGTSGGNEQFF. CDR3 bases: TGTGCCACGGGGACTAGCGGGGGGAATGAGCAGTTCTTC.

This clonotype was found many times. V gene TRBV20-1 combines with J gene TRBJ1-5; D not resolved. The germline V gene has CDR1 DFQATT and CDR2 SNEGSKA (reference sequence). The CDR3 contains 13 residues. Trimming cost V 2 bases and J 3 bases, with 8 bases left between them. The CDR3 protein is CSARKEVNQPQHF. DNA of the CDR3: TGCAGTGCTAGAAAGGAAGTCAATCAGCCCCAGCATTTT.

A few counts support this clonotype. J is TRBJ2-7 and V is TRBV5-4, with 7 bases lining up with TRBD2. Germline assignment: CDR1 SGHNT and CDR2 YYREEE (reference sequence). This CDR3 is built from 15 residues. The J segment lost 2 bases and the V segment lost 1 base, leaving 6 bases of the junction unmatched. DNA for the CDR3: TGTGCCAGCAGCTTGCAGGCTAGCGGCCCCTACGAGCAGTACTTC. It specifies CASSLQASGPYEQYF.

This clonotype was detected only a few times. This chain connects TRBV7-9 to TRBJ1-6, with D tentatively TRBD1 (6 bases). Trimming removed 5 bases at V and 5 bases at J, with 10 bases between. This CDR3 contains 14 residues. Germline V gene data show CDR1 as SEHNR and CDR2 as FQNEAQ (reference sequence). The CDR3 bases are TGTGCCAGCAGCCCGGACAGAGATAATTCACCCCTCCACTTT. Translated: CASSPDRDNSPLHF.

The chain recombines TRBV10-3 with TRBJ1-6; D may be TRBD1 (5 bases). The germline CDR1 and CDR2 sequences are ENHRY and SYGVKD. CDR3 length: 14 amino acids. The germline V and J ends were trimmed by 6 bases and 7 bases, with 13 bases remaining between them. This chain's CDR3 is CAIRTTGENSPLHF. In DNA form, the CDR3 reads TGTGCCATCAGAACGACGGGGGAAAATTCACCCCTCCACTTT.

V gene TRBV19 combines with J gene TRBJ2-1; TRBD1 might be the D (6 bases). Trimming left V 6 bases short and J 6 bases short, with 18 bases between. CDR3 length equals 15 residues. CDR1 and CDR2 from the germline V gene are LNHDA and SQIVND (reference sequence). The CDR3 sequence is CASRAQGRGVNEQFF. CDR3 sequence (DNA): TGTGCCAGTAGGGCACAGGGCCGGGGAGTCAATGAGCAGTTCTTC.

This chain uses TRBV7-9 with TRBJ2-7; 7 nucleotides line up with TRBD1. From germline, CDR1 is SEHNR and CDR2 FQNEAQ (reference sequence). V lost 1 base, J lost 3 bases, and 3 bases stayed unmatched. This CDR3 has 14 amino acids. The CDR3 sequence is CASSLVGQDYEQYF. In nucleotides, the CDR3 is TGTGCCAGCAGCTTAGTTGGACAGGACTACGAGCAGTACTTC.

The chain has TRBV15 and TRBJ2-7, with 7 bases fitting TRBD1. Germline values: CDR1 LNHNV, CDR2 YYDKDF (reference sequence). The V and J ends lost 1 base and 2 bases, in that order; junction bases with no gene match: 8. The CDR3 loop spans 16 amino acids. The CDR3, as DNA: TGTGCCACCAGCAGAGGACAGGGACAAGCTACCTACGAGCAGTACTTC. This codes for CATSRGQGQATYEQYF.